The 13 T cell receptor beta chains given below trace back to one sample, sequenced in a study of CD8+ T cells in alopecia areata (dated by TCRdb to 2016 to 2018). What this sample's time point label stands for: baseline before oral tofacitinib. Library generation was performed with the immunoSEQ multiplex PCR assay. To provide template for TCR sequencing, every sample had RNA extracted and reverse transcribed into cDNA. TCRdb mirrors the immuneACCESS table, restricted to in-frame sequences. Some clones are absent from its copies; in checked studies, under half trace to an unresolved V gene, and the reason for the others is unknown. This sample comprises about 69,000 clones, approximately 60% of them detected only once. The ten biggest clones cover approximately 19% of the sample. Sequenced material: CD8+ T cells sorted from blood, taken at week 0. The receptors were gathered from a human donor with alopecia areata.

This clone was detected a few times. J is TRBJ1-1 and V is TRBV25-1; TRBD1 might be the D (6 bases). The germline V and J ends were trimmed by 3 bases and 8 bases, with 13 bases remaining between them. Germline V gene lookup returns CDR1 MGHDK and CDR2 SYGVNS. The CDR3 has 13 amino acids. CDR3 DNA sequence: TGTGCCAGCAGTGATATAAGGGGACACGAAGCTTTCTTT. It codes for CASSDIRGHEAFF.

V is TRBV9 and J is TRBJ2-5; 10 nucleotides match TRBD2. This CDR3 contains 14 residues. The ends lost 4 bases at V and 4 bases at J; junction bases unmatched: 4. Germline V gene lookup returns CDR1 SGDLS and CDR2 YYNGEE. CDR3 residues: CASSLAGGLETQYF. The CDR3 nucleotides read TGTGCCAGCAGCTTAGCGGGGGGATTAGAGACCCAGTACTTC.

V is TRBV30 and J is TRBJ1-2; TRBD1 matches 12 bases. This CDR3 has 15 residues. J was trimmed by 1 base and V by 3 bases; bases with no gene match: 3. Per the germline V gene, CDR1 is GTSNPN and CDR2 is SVGIG (reference sequence). The CDR3 protein is CAWRGTGGLNYGYTF. For the CDR3, the DNA is TGTGCCTGGAGGGGGACAGGGGGCCTTAACTATGGCTACACCTTC.

V usage is TRBV30 and J usage is TRBJ1-1; 8 bases are a match to TRBD1. J gave up 4 bases and V 0 bases, and 4 bases lay outside the gene matches. The CDR3 covers 14 residues. CDR1 GTSNPN and CDR2 SVGIG come from the germline V gene (reference sequence). The CDR3 sequence is CAWSVGTGLTEAFF. The CDR3 nucleotides are TGTGCCTGGAGTGTCGGGACAGGCCTCACTGAAGCTTTCTTT.

The V and J genes are TRBV5-1 and TRBJ2-7, with 7 bases matching TRBD2. The CDR3 runs to 15 residues. Trimming cost V 1 base and J 2 bases; bases outside gene matches: 6. Looked up from germline, CDR1 is SGHRS and CDR2 is YFSETQ. The CDR3 loop reads CASSLLGTMAYEQYF. Here the CDR3 DNA reads TGCGCCAGCAGCTTGTTGGGGACTATGGCCTACGAGCAGTACTTC.

This chain connects TRBV15 to TRBJ2-5, with D hard to call. V dropped 0 bases and J dropped 0 bases, with 11 bases sitting between them. Germline loops: CDR1 LNHNV, CDR2 YYDKDF (reference sequence). The CDR3 runs to 16 residues. The CDR3 is CATSRDRVSHQETQYF. The CDR3 DNA sequence: TGTGCCACCAGCAGAGATAGGGTCAGCCACCAAGAGACCCAGTACTTC.

The chain combines TRBV12-5 with TRBJ1-5; D not resolved. Trimming took off 5 bases at V and 2 bases at J, with 13 bases between the two ends. CDR3 length: 15 amino acids. Germline loops: CDR1 LGHNT, CDR2 FRNRAP. In nucleotides, the CDR3 is TGTGCTAGTGGTCCTGGACCGGAGGGCAATCAGCCCCAGCATTTT. The encoded protein is CASGPGPEGNQPQHF.

The chain combines TRBV7-6 with TRBJ2-7; possibly TRBD2 for D (5 bases). Germline V CDR1 and CDR2: SGHVS, FNYEAQ. The V and J ends lost 7 bases and 4 bases respectively, with 8 bases between them. The CDR3 consists of 11 residues. The CDR3 bases are TGTGCCAGCACGTCGGGGTACGAGCAGTACTTC. It encodes CASTSGYEQYF. The complete variable domain, with remaining parts taken from reference TRBV7-6 and TRBJ2-7, reads GAGVSQSPRYKVTKRGQDVALRCDPISGHVSLYWYRQALGQGPEFLTYFNYEAQQDKSGLPNDRFSAERPEGSISTLTIQRTEQRDSAMYRCASTSGYEQYFGPGTRLTVT.

The chain carries TRBV30 and TRBJ2-3; a possible D gene is TRBD2 (7 bases). Between the trimmed V and J ends, which lost 0 bases and 3 bases, there was a span of 13 bases. Germline V gene sequence: CDR1 GTSNPN, CDR2 SVGIG (reference sequence). The length of the CDR3 is 15 residues. The CDR3: CAWSVVGGLTDTQYF. CDR3 bases: TGTGCCTGGAGTGTCGTCGGGGGGCTTACAGATACGCAGTATTTT.

CDR3 sequence reads: CAWRGATGSWYGYTF. The CDR3 nucleotides are TGTGCCTGGAGGGGAGCGACAGGGTCATGGTATGGCTACACCTTC. The chain links TRBV30 to TRBJ1-2; 7 bases match TRBD1. The CDR3 spans 15 residues. Trimming cost V 3 bases and J 5 bases; bases outside gene matches: 12. Germline CDR1 GTSNPN, CDR2 SVGIG (reference sequence).

The J gene is TRBJ1-6, the V gene TRBV9, with 8 bases matching TRBD1. Trimming took 4 bases from V and 4 from J; bases not matched to a gene: 4. Germline V gives CDR1 SGDLS, CDR2 YYNGEE. The CDR3 totals 15 residues. CDR3 nucleotides: TGTGCCAGCAGCTCGACAGGGGATTATAATTCACCCCTCCACTTT. Its protein product is CASSSTGDYNSPLHF.

A single count supports this clone. This chain links TRBV4-1 with TRBJ2-7; 7 nucleotides line up with TRBD1. This CDR3 is 14 amino acids long. Germline loops: CDR1 MGHRA, CDR2 YSYEKL. After removal of 4 bases from V and 3 bases from J, the junction contained 6 bases not matched to a gene. The CDR3 DNA sequence: TGCGCCAGCAGCCTCCGACAGGGTAACTACGAGCAGTACTTC. This codes for CASSLRQGNYEQYF.

The chain links TRBV27 to TRBJ2-7; 9 bases map to TRBD1. The CDR3 contains 15 residues. Germline CDR1 and CDR2: MNHEY and SMNVEV (reference sequence). V dropped 3 bases and J dropped 5; count of bases not matched to a gene: 8. The CDR3 reads CASSFGTGRSDEQYF. The CDR3 bases are TGTGCCAGCAGTTTTGGGACAGGGAGGAGTGACGAGCAGTACTTC.